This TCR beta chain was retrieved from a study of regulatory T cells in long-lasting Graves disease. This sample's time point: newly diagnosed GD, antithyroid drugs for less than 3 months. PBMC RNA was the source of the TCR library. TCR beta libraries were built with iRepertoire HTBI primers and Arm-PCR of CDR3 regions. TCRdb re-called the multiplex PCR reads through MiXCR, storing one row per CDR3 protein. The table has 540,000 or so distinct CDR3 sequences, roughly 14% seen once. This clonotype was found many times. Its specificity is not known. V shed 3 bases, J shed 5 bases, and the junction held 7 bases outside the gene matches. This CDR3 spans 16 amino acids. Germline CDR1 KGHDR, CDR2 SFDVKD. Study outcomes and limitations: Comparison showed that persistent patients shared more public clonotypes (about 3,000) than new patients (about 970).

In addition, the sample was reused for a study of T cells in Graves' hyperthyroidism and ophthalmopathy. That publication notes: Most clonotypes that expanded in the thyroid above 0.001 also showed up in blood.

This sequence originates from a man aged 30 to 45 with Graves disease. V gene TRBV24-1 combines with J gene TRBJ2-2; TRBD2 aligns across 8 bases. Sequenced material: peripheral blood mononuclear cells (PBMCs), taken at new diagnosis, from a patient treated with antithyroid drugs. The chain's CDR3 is CATSDPGLGVTGELFF. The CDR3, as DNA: TGTGCCACCAGTGATCCGGGACTAGGCGTAACCGGGGAGCTGTTTTTT.